One sample yielded the 30 T cell receptor beta chains listed below, sequenced in a study of T cells after yellow fever vaccination. TCRdb analysed the 5' RACE reads with MiXCR anew, one entry per CDR3 protein. The sample lists approximately 300,000 distinct CDR3 sequences, roughly 6.8% seen once, with 15% to 20% in the top ten. The starting material was PBMCs, obtained approximately 47 days after the first yellow fever vaccination. The receptor set was obtained from a man younger than 35 who received the YFV17D yellow fever vaccine.

This clonotype showed up just a few times. The chain carries TRBV15 and TRBJ2-1; perhaps TRBD2 as D (5 bases). V was pared by 1 base and J by 9 bases, with 16 bases between. Germline assignment: CDR1 LNHNV and CDR2 YYDKDF (reference sequence). This CDR3 is 15 amino acids long. The CDR3 reads CATSRVGVEFSEQFF. The CDR3 DNA is TGTGCCACCAGCAGAGTCGGGGTAGAGTTCTCTGAGCAGTTCTTC.

This clonotype was recorded a few times. This chain links TRBV7-2 with TRBJ1-6, with D possibly being TRBD1 (5 bases). Trimming left V 5 bases short and J 4 bases short, with 12 bases between. From germline, CDR1 is SGHTA and CDR2 FQGNSA. This CDR3 is 15 amino acids long. CDR3 DNA: TGTGCCAGCAGCCCCCGACAGAGTTATAATTCACCCCTCCACTTT. Its translation is CASSPRQSYNSPLHF.

In its sample, this clonotype was seen many times. This chain connects TRBV5-1 to TRBJ1-1; TRBD1 might be the D (5 bases). The germline CDR1 and CDR2 sequences are SGHRS and YFSETQ. CDR3 length: 16 amino acids. V lost 9 bases and J lost 0, with 21 bases in between. The DNA for the CDR3 is TGCGCCACCATGGAGGGACCTGTTGGGATGAACACTGAAGCTTTCTTT. This translates into CATMEGPVGMNTEAFF. Supplemented by reference TRBV5-1 and TRBJ1-1, the full variable domain reads KAGVTQTPRYLIKTRGQQVTLSCSPISGHRSVSWYQQTPGQGLQFLFEYFSETQRNKGNFPGRFSGRQFSNSRSEMNVSTLELGDSALYLCATMEGPVGMNTEAFFGQGTRLTVV.

The chain links TRBV5-5 to TRBJ2-1; no firm D call. CDR1 is SGHKS, CDR2 YYEKEE, per germline (reference sequence). V was pared by 1 base and J by 5 bases, with 13 bases between. The CDR3 is made up of 15 amino acids. CDR3 DNA: TGTGCCAGCAGCTTGACCCAGGTGGGAAACAATGAGCAGTTCTTC. Protein sequence: CASSLTQVGNNEQFF.

Concerning this clonotype itself: Given a much more abundant clone one base away, this may be a read error. The chain has TRBV4-2 and TRBJ2-1; 9 bases align to TRBD2. V shed 1 base, J shed 8 bases, and the junction held 9 bases outside the gene matches. This CDR3 region has 16 residues. Germline V gene lookup returns CDR1 LGHNA and CDR2 YNFKEQ. CDR3 protein: CASSQVGRGGDYEQFF. The CDR3 DNA follows: TGTGCCAGCAGCCAAGTCGGGCGGGGGGGTGACTATGAGCAGTTCTTC.

V and J are TRBV12-3 or TRBV12-4 and TRBJ1-5; 7 bases match TRBD1. The ends lost 4 bases at V and 6 bases at J; junction bases unmatched: 9. This CDR3 contains 15 residues. In DNA, the CDR3 is TGTGCCAGCAGTTCACCGGGACAGTTCCGTCAGCCCCAGCATTTT. Translation gives CASSSPGQFRQPQHF.

This chain uses TRBV5-4 with TRBJ2-1; 8 positions agree with TRBD2. Per the germline V gene, CDR1 is SGHNT and CDR2 is YYREEE (reference sequence). This CDR3 is built from 15 residues. J was trimmed by 4 bases and V by 4 bases; bases with no gene match: 7. CDR3 DNA sequence: TGTGCCAGCAGCCACGGGGGGGCCGTTTACAATGAGCAGTTCTTC. Amino acid sequence: CASSHGGAVYNEQFF.

This clonotype was observed a handful of times. Germline and junction disagree at one end, which may indicate a read error. The chain combines TRBV6-5 with TRBJ1-6; D is ambiguous. From germline, CDR1 is MNHEY and CDR2 SVGAGI. This CDR3 comprises 13 residues. The CDR3 coding sequence is TGTGCCAGCAGTTACTCCAATAATTCACCCCTCCACTTT. It yields the protein CASSYSNNSPLHF.

The CDR3 loop is CASSLVREQPQHF. The DNA for the CDR3 is TGTGCCAGCAGCTTAGTTCGAGAACAGCCCCAGCATTTT. V usage is TRBV7-2 and J usage is TRBJ1-5; D gene ambiguous. Between the trimmed V and J ends, which lost 1 base and 7 bases, there was a span of 8 bases. The CDR3 spans 13 residues. Germline CDR1 is SGHTA and CDR2 is FQGNSA.

This clonotype was seen at least ten times. The V and J genes are TRBV20-1 and TRBJ2-3, with TRBD2 as a possible D gene (7 bases). Germline assignment: CDR1 DFQATT and CDR2 SNEGSKA (reference sequence). The CDR3 length is 15 residues. Trimming removed 0 bases at V and 2 bases at J, with 12 bases between. CDR3 DNA sequence: TGCAGTGCTAGAGATCGGCGGGGGCTCACAGATACGCAGTATTTT. Its translation is CSARDRRGLTDTQYF.

This clonotype was seen more than once but under ten times. CDR3 nucleotides: TGTGCCAGCAGTTCTGCCCCAGGGGGCCCGCCGTACGTC. As protein: CASSSAPGGPPYV. The chain joins TRBV7-2 to TRBJ2-7; 8 positions match TRBD1. The CDR3 runs 13 residues. Trimming at V came to 6 bases and at J to 12 bases, leaving 13 bases not matched to a gene. CDR1 and CDR2 from the germline V gene are SGHTA and FQGNSA.

The gene calls are TRBV6-5 and TRBJ2-6, with no clear D. CDR1 and CDR2 (germline): MNHEY, SVGAGI. The CDR3 contains 16 residues. Trimming pared 4 bases from V and 3 bases from J, leaving 13 bases between. For the CDR3, the DNA is TGTGCCAGCAGTTCCAAGGGTTTCGGTGGGGCCAACGTCCTGACTTTC. Translation: CASSSKGFGGANVLTF.

The gene calls are TRBV10-3 and TRBJ2-5, with D perhaps TRBD1 (5 bases). Germline values: CDR1 ENHRY, CDR2 SYGVKD. V dropped 5 bases and J dropped 4 bases, with 14 bases sitting between them. This CDR3 region has 14 residues. CDR3 sequence reads: CAISSSQGTETQYF. DNA of the CDR3: TGTGCCATCAGTTCTTCCCAGGGAACAGAGACCCAGTACTTC.

In its sample, this clonotype was seen a few times. The chain joins TRBV28 to TRBJ2-7; D unclear. Germline values: CDR1 MDHEN, CDR2 SYDVKM. V lost 6 bases, J lost 4 bases, and 10 bases lay in between. This CDR3 has 12 amino acids. The CDR3 DNA follows: TGTGCCAGCAGCATCGGACCTTACGAGCAGTACGTC. Its protein product is CASSIGPYEQYV.

This clonotype was seen ten or more times. The V and J genes are TRBV5-1 and TRBJ2-1, with TRBD1 identical over 11 bases. V lost 5 bases to trimming and J lost 4 bases; unmatched junction nucleotides: 5. The germline gives CDR1 SGHRS, CDR2 YFSETQ. This CDR3 has 15 residues. The CDR3 bases are TGCGCCAGCAGTTCCGGGACAGGGGGGTACAATGAGCAGTTCTTC. Translation: CASSSGTGGYNEQFF.

A few counts support this clonotype. V usage is TRBV20-1 and J usage is TRBJ2-1; TRBD2 aligns across 10 bases. The trim removed 5 bases at V and 8 bases at J, leaving 12 bases unmatched. The CDR3 contains 15 residues. Per germline, CDR1 DFQATT and CDR2 SNEGSKA (reference sequence). The CDR3 DNA reads as TGCAGTGCTCCCTCAAGCGGGGGGGGTGGCTATGAGCAGTTCTTC. It is translated as CSAPSSGGGGYEQFF.

Remarks on this clonotype: One junction end does not reproduce the germline sequence, and a read error may be involved. The gene calls are TRBV7-9 and TRBJ1-3; D remains unclear. The CDR3 has 11 amino acids. Germline loops: CDR1 SEHNR, CDR2 FQNEAQ (reference sequence). The CDR3 bases are TGTGCCAGCAGCCAAATTAGGCCCTCGGATTTT. This encodes CASSQIRPSDF.

Many counts were recorded for this clonotype. The chain joins TRBV24-1 to TRBJ2-1; perhaps TRBD2 as D (6 bases). V gave up 5 bases and J gave up 6 bases, with 10 bases separating them. Germline V gene lookup returns CDR1 KGHDR and CDR2 SFDVKD. The CDR3 is made up of 13 amino acids. The chain's CDR3 is CATSARRGNEQFF. The CDR3 DNA reads TGTGCCACCAGTGCCCGGAGGGGCAATGAGCAGTTCTTC.

This clonotype appeared many times. The J gene is TRBJ1-4, the V gene TRBV7-2; D remains ambiguous. Germline assignment: CDR1 SGHTA and CDR2 FQGNSA. Trimming stripped 5 bases from V and 5 bases from J, with 12 bases between. This CDR3 region has 14 residues. The CDR3 region has the DNA TGTGCCAGCAGCCTCGGGCCCCGCAATGAAAAACTGTTTTTT. Translation gives CASSLGPRNEKLFF.

About this clonotype itself: The junction and the germline gene differ at one end; a read error may be behind it. V usage is TRBV7-9 and J usage is TRBJ2-3; D not resolved. The CDR3 totals 14 residues. CDR1 is SEHNR, CDR2 FQNEAQ, per germline (reference sequence). The CDR3: CASRLMGSTDTQYF. CDR3 in DNA: TGTGCCAGCCGCTTAATGGGCAGCACAGATACGCAGTATTTT.

The chain is built from TRBV6-2 or TRBV6-3 and TRBJ2-2; 7 bases fit TRBD2. CDR3 length: 15 amino acids. CDR1 and CDR2 from the germline V gene are MNHEY and SVGEGT. V lost 6 bases and J lost 1; bases outside the gene matches: 5. The CDR3 coding sequence is TGTGCCAGCAGGAAGCGGGGCATGAACACCGGGGAGCTGTTTTTT. It is translated as CASRKRGMNTGELFF.

In this sample, this clonotype turned up many times. V usage is TRBV10-3 and J usage is TRBJ2-7; 9 positions match TRBD2. Germline CDR1 reads ENHRY; CDR2 reads SYGVKD. CDR3 size: 15 residues. The ends lost 8 bases at V and 0 bases at J; junction bases unmatched: 8. The CDR3 nucleotides are TGTGCCATCGTCGCGGGGGGGATGGGCTCCTACGAGCAGTACTTC. Its translation: CAIVAGGMGSYEQYF.

This clonotype was detected only a few times. The V gene is TRBV30, the J gene TRBJ2-7, with D perhaps assigned TRBD1 or TRBD2 (5 bases each). The V end was cut by 3 bases, the J end by 2 bases, with 8 bases between. Germline V gene lookup returns CDR1 GTSNPN and CDR2 SVGIG (reference sequence). The CDR3 consists of 12 residues. In DNA, the CDR3 is TGTGCCTGGAGCCGGGACGCCTACGAGCAGTACTTC. Translation: CAWSRDAYEQYF.

This clonotype showed up just once. The junction does not match germline at one end; this may be a read error. The chain uses TRBV4-2 and TRBJ2-5; D remains unclear. The V gene's germline CDR1 is LGHNA and CDR2 YNFKEQ. CDR3 size: 15 residues. The CDR3 nucleotides are TGTGCCATCAGCCCTGGCCCCGACGGAGTAGAGACCCAGTACTTC. This gives the protein CAISPGPDGVETQYF.

This clonotype was seen only a few times. V usage is TRBV7-9 and J usage is TRBJ2-3; D is ambiguous. The CDR3 is 16 residues long. CDR1 is SEHNR, CDR2 FQNEAQ, per germline (reference sequence). V was pared by 4 bases and J by 4 bases, with 18 bases between. CDR3 region: CASSSSTTLGADTQYF. The DNA of the CDR3 is TGTGCCAGCAGCTCATCGACCACGCTAGGCGCAGATACGCAGTATTTT. Drawing the rest from reference TRBV7-9 and TRBJ2-3, the complete variable domain is DTGVSQNPRHKITKRGQNVTFRCDPISEHNRLYWYRQTLGQGPEFLTYFQNEAQLEKSRLLSDRFSAERPKGSFSTLEIQRTEQGDSAMYLCASSSSTTLGADTQYFGPGTRLTVL.

This clonotype was picked up a small number of times. The chain recombines TRBV20-1 with TRBJ2-3, with 13 bases matching TRBD2. The CDR3 length is 15 residues. Germline V gene lookup returns CDR1 DFQATT and CDR2 SNEGSKA (reference sequence). The J segment lost 7 bases and the V segment lost 1 base, leaving 5 bases of the junction unmatched. This chain's CDR3 is CSARGTSGGQNTQYF. The CDR3 DNA follows: TGCAGTGCTAGAGGGACTAGCGGGGGCCAGAATACGCAGTATTTT.

The chain uses TRBV15 and TRBJ1-3; D perhaps matches TRBD1 (6 bases). CDR1 is LNHNV, CDR2 YYDKDF, per germline (reference sequence). Trimming took off 4 bases at V and 0 bases at J, with 10 bases between the two ends. The CDR3 is made up of 15 amino acids. The CDR3 here is CATSTGQSSGNTIYF. The CDR3 DNA reads as TGTGCCACCAGCACTGGACAGAGCTCTGGAAACACCATATATTTT.

The table lists this clonotype with many counts. The V gene is TRBV28, the J gene TRBJ2-3, with 8 nucleotides matching TRBD2. The germline V gene encodes CDR1 MDHEN and CDR2 SYDVKM. The CDR3 runs to 16 residues. V was pared by 2 bases and J by 0 bases, with 4 bases of the junction left unmatched. CDR3 nucleotides: TGTGCCAGCAGTTTACTGGGCGGGGGGAGCACAGATACGCAGTATTTT. It codes for CASSLLGGGSTDTQYF.

At least ten counts were recorded for this clonotype. The rearrangement links TRBV12-3 or TRBV12-4 to TRBJ1-2; 7 nucleotides line up with TRBD1. Trimming took 5 bases from V and 6 from J; bases not matched to a gene: 6. There are 13 residues in the CDR3. In DNA, the CDR3 is TGTGCCAGCAGTGGGGACAGTCTCGATGGCTACACCTTC. Amino acid sequence: CASSGDSLDGYTF.

The V and J genes are TRBV6-4 and TRBJ2-3, with D hard to call. Germline V gene sequence: CDR1 MRHNA, CDR2 SNTAGT. This CDR3 has 10 residues. V lost 11 bases and J lost 6, with 9 bases in between. CDR3 bases: TGTGCCCGCATCGGGGATACGCAGTATTTT. Translating gives CARIGDTQYF.